This is a list of T cell receptor beta chains from one sample in a study of T cell changes during pregnancy in multiple sclerosis. Using immunoSEQ multiplex PCR, the repertoire was profiled, and TCRdb retains in-frame clones only, with some absent. The repertoire consists of around 88,000 clones, with 92% occurring once and the leading ten covering around 2.1%. The input for sequencing was peripheral blood, taken after pregnancy. These receptors were collected from a female donor in good health, enrolled as a control in a pregnancy study. Both conserved end residues are part of each CDR3. Fields, in order: V gene, J gene, D gene, clone size, CDR3 DNA, CDR3 protein. A D gene is named only where the DNA matches it firmly. A clone size is listed for some rows: how often the clone was seen (once, few, many), or a class if it is expanded.

>TRBV7-8|TRBJ2-2|NA|NA
TGTGCCAGCAGCTCAAACACCGGGGAGCTGTTTTTT
CASSSNTGELFF
>TRBV5-6|TRBJ2-3|TRBD1|NA
TGTGCCAGCAGCCCTGGACAGGGTTGGACAGATACGCAGTATTTT
CASSPGQGWTDTQYF
>TRBV6-6|TRBJ2-1|TRBD2|NA
TGTGCCAGCAGCCCGGGACTAGCGGTGCGGGGAGATGAGCAGTTCTTC
CASSPGLAVRGDEQFF
>TRBV9|TRBJ2-1|TRBD2|NA
TGTGCCAGCAGCCTGGGGAGGGGACTAGCAGGGGATGAGCAGTTCTTC
CASSLGRGLAGDEQFF
>TRBV5-1|TRBJ1-1|TRBD1|NA
TGCGCCAGCAGCTTTACAGGGGTGCTGAACACTGAAGCTTTCTTT
CASSFTGVLNTEAFF
>TRBV7-9|TRBJ1-5|NA|NA
TGTGCCAGCAGCTTAGTAGGTTGGGGAGATCAGCCCCAGCATTTT
CASSLVGWGDQPQHF
>TRBV5-1|TRBJ2-1|NA|NA
TGCGCCAGCAGCTTTAGGCGGGATAGCTCCTACAATGAGCAGTTCTTC
CASSFRRDSSYNEQFF
>TRBV27|TRBJ1-5|NA|NA
TGTGCCAGCAGTATGCCCGGGAGCAATCAGCCCCAGCATTTT
CASSMPGSNQPQHF
>TRBV20-1|TRBJ2-7|NA|NA
TGCAGTGCCGTGACAGAATACGAGCAGTACTTC
CSAVTEYEQYF
>TRBV27|TRBJ1-2|TRBD1|NA
TGTGCCAGCAGTCAGACAGGGGCCCGGCGACGCTACACCTTC
CASSQTGARRRYTF
>TRBV5-1|TRBJ2-5|TRBD1|NA
TGCGCCAGCAGCCAAGGACAGGGTTTGGGCCAAGAGACCCAGTACTTC
CASSQGQGLGQETQYF
>TRBV7-3|TRBJ2-6|TRBD1|NA
TGTGCCAGCAGCGCAATGGGGACAGGGGGCGGTGGGGCCAACGTCCTGACTTTC
CASSAMGTGGGGANVLTF
>TRBV19|TRBJ1-1|NA|NA
TGTGCCAGTATTGTAAGAGACGGGGGTGAAGCTTTCTTT
CASIVRDGGEAFF
>TRBV27|TRBJ2-1|TRBD2|NA
TGTGCCAGCAGTCCGACTAGCACTAATGAGCAGTTCTTC
CASSPTSTNEQFF
>TRBV9|TRBJ1-2|TRBD1|NA
TGTGCCAGCAGCCCGCGGGACAGGGGGCTTGGCTACACCTTC
CASSPRDRGLGYTF
>TRBV5-4|TRBJ2-5|NA|once
TGTGCCAGCAGCTTGGGTCAGTACCAAGAGACCCAGTACTTC
CASSLGQYQETQYF
>TRBV28|TRBJ1-6|NA|NA
TGTGCCAGCAGACCCAGCGGTGGTCTGATTTCACCCCTCCACTTT
CASRPSGGLISPLHF
>TRBV2|TRBJ2-3|NA|NA
TGTGCCAGCAGTGAGCAGGCGGGCGGCATAGGAGATACGCAGTATTTT
CASSEQAGGIGDTQYF
>TRBV19|TRBJ2-1|TRBD2|NA
TGTGCCAGTAGTAGGACTAGCGGGGGGTACAATGAGCAGTTCTTC
CASSRTSGGYNEQFF
>TRBV5-1|TRBJ2-1|TRBD2|NA
TGCGCCAGCAACGGGGGGACTAGCGGGAGCAATGAGCAGTTCTTC
CASNGGTSGSNEQFF
>TRBV11-2|TRBJ2-4|TRBD2|few
TGTGCCAGCAGCTTTTGGGGCGGGGGGCCGGACATTCAGTACTTC
CASSFWGGGPDIQYF
>TRBV19|TRBJ2-6|TRBD1|NA
TGTGCCAGTAGAACAGGGGGCGCCCCCTTATCTGGGGCCAACGTCCTGACTTTC
CASRTGGAPLSGANVLTF
>TRBV27|TRBJ2-7|TRBD1|once
TGTGCCAGCAGTCTCCAGACAGGGGCCGAGCAGTACTTC
CASSLQTGAEQYF
>TRBV7-9|TRBJ2-2|NA|few
TGTGCCAGCAGCGAGACTAGACGAAACACCGGGGAGCTGTTTTTT
CASSETRRNTGELFF
>TRBV6-5|TRBJ2-1|NA|NA
TGTGCCAGCAGTTCCCCGTACAATGAGCAGTTCTTC
CASSSPYNEQFF
>TRBV27|TRBJ1-4|NA|NA
TGTGCCAGCAGTTCCTCTAGATGGGTGTCTGATGAAAAACTGTTTTTT
CASSSSRWVSDEKLFF
>TRBV6-5|TRBJ1-6|NA|NA
TGTGCCAGCAGTTTAAGACAGGAGAATTCACCCCTCCACTTT
CASSLRQENSPLHF
>TRBV30|TRBJ2-7|NA|NA
TGTGCCTGGTCACTCCTCGGGGGGCCGGTCGAGCAGTACTTC
CAWSLLGGPVEQYF
>TRBV4-1|TRBJ2-1|TRBD2|NA
TGCGCCAGCAGCCCGGACCTTAGGACTAGCGGGGGGGCTGGACCCTACAATGAGCAGTTCTTC
CASSPDLRTSGGAGPYNEQFF
>TRBV15|TRBJ2-1|TRBD2|NA
TGTGCCACAAAACAACTAGCGAGCTCCTACAATGAGCAGTTCTTC
CATKQLASSYNEQFF
>TRBV4-2|TRBJ1-4|NA|NA
TGTGCCAGCAGCCCTCGAGGGGGAACTAATGAAAAACTGTTTTTT
CASSPRGGTNEKLFF
>TRBV28|TRBJ2-3|NA|NA
TGTGCCAGCACGGGGGTGGGGGTAGATACGCAGTATTTT
CASTGVGVDTQYF
>TRBV7-9|TRBJ1-1|NA|NA
TGTGCCAGCAGCTTAGTCGGCAGACTAAACACTGAAGCTTTCTTT
CASSLVGRLNTEAFF
>TRBV5-1|TRBJ2-1|TRBD2|NA
TGCGCCAGCAGCTCCGCGGGAGGTTCCTACAATGAGCAGTTCTTC
CASSSAGGSYNEQFF
>TRBV27|TRBJ2-7|TRBD2|NA
TGTGCCAGCAGGACTAGCGGGATAGTATTCGAGCAGTACTTC
CASRTSGIVFEQYF
>TRBV7-2|TRBJ1-2|NA|NA
TGTGCCAGCAGCTACAGGGAAGGAGGTGGCTACACCTTC
CASSYREGGGYTF
>TRBV18|TRBJ2-7|TRBD1|NA
TGTGCCAGCTCACCCCTCGGGACAGACTACGAGCAGTACTTC
CASSPLGTDYEQYF
>TRBV4-1|TRBJ1-2|NA|NA
TGCGCCAGCAGCCAGGACAGCCTCTATGGCTACACCTTC
CASSQDSLYGYTF
>TRBV19|TRBJ2-1|NA|NA
TGTGCCAGTAGTATAAGTAGCGGCTCGAGCTCCTACAATGAGCAGTTCTTC
CASSISSGSSSYNEQFF
>TRBV29-1|TRBJ2-5|NA|NA
TGCAGCGTTGCACTAGCTCGAGAGACCCAGTACTTC
CSVALARETQYF